This T cell receptor beta chain was identified during a study of blood T cells in healthy people across ages. Study-level background: The template switching approach captured approximately one barcoded beta molecule for every two T cells. Study-wide results and caveats: The donors' CMV status was not determined, possibly confounding changes in expanded clonotypes.

A remark on this clonotype: Antigen unknown.

Then a second PCR, running about 6 to 12 cycles, was carried out with a sample-barcoded 5' primer and a J-beta primer mix. TCRdb independently ran MiXCR on the 5' RACE reads; one entry per CDR3 protein. Of some 1.5 million distinct CDR3 sequences listed, under 55% are singletons. The junction had 12 bases not matched to a gene; V was cut back by 3 bases and J by 4 bases. Per germline, CDR1 MNHEY and CDR2 SMNVEV (reference sequence). CDR3 size: 17 residues. The study recruited healthy Caucasian donors from Russia who were aged roughly 6 to 90. The chain combines TRBV27 with TRBJ2-3, with 8 nucleotides matching TRBD1. The sequenced sample consisted of blood. The TCR comes from a woman aged 18-29 years in good health. As DNA, the CDR3 is TGTGCCAGCAGTTTTCGATATGGACAGGGCAGATCAGATACGCAGTATTTT. Residues: CASSFRYGQGRSDTQYF.